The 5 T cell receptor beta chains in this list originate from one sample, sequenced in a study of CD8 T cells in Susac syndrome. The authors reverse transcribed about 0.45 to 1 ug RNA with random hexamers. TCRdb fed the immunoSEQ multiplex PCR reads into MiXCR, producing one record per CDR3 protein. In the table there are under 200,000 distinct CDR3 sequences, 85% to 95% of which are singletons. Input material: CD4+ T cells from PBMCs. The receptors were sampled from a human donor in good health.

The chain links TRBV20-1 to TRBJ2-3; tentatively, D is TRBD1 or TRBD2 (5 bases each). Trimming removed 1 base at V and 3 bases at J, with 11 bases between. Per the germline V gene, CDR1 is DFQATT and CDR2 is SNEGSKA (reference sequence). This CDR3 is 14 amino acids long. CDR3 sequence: CSARVGAATDTQYF. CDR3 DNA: TGCAGTGCTAGAGTCGGGGCAGCGACAGATACGCAGTATTTT.

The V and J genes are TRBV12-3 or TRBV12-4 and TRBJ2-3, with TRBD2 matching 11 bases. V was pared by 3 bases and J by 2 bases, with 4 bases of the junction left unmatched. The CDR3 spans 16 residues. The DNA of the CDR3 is TGTGCCAGCAGTTTGAGGACTAGCGGGTTCACAGATACGCAGTATTTT. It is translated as CASSLRTSGFTDTQYF.

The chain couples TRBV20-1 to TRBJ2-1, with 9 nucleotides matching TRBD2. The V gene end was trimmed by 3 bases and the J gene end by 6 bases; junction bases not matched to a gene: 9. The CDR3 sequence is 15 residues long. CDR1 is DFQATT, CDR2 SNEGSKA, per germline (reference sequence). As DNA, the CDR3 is TGCAGTGCTAGTTTTCAGCGGGGGGTCGGCAATGAGCAGTTCTTC. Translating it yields CSASFQRGVGNEQFF.

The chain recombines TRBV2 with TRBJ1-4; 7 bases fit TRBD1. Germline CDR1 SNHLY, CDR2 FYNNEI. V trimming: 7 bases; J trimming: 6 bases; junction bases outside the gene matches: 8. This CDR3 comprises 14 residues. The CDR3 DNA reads TGTGCCAGCATGGTGCACAGGGGCTATGAAAAACTGTTTTTT. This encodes CASMVHRGYEKLFF.

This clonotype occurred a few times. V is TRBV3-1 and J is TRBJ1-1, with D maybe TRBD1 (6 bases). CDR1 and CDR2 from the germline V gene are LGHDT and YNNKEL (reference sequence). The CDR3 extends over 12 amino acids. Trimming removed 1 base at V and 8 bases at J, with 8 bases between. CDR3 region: CASSQVGTEAFF. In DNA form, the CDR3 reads TGTGCCAGCAGCCAAGTGGGGACAGAAGCTTTCTTT.